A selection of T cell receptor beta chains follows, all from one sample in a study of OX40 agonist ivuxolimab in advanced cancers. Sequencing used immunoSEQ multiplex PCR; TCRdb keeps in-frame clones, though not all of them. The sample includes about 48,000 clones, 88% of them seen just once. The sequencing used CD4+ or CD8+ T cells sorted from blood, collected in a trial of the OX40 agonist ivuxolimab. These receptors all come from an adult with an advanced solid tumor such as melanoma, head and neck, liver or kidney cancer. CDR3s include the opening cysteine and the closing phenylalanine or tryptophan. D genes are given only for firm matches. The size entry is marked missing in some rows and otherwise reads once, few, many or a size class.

TGCGCCAGCAGCCAATCTAGCAGCTGGGGAGATACGCAGTATTTT CASSQSSSWGDTQYF . TRBV4-1 . TRBJ2-3
TGTGCCAGCAGTGACTCAGGGGGCACCTACGAGCAGTACTTC CASSDSGGTYEQYF . TRBV7-9 TRBD1 TRBJ2-7
TGTGCCAGCAGGGCTAGACGATGGGGCGGCATGTACGAGCAGTACTTC CASRARRWGGMYEQYF . TRBV6-4 . TRBJ2-7
TGTGCCAGCAGCGTAGTCGGGGACTTCTACGAGCAGTACTTC CASSVVGDFYEQYF . TRBV9 . TRBJ2-7
TGTGCCAGTAGTATCAAGGACAGAGAGTACTTC CASSIKDREYF . TRBV19 . TRBJ2-5
TGTGCCAGCAGCGCGGACAGGCCCACAGATACGCAGTATTTT CASSADRPTDTQYF once TRBV11-3 TRBD1 TRBJ2-3
TGTGCCACCAGCAGAGATGCTGAAGCAGATACGCAGTATTTT CATSRDAEADTQYF . TRBV15 . TRBJ2-3
TGTGCCAGCAGCGTAGTGGCCGGGGCCAACGTCCTGACTTTC CASSVVAGANVLTF . TRBV9 . TRBJ2-6
TGTGCCAGCGGGGGGGCCCACAATGAGCAGTTCTTC CASGGAHNEQFF once TRBV19 TRBD2 TRBJ2-1
TGCGCCAGCAGCTTGGACCCTGGAAGGGGGTATTACGAGCAGTACTTC CASSLDPGRGYYEQYF once TRBV5-1 . TRBJ2-7
TGTGCCTGGAGTGTTGGAGGGACTAACTATGGCTACACCTTC CAWSVGGTNYGYTF . TRBV30 . TRBJ1-2
TGTGCCAGCAGTGAAGCGAGGAGGGGGATTTCACCCCTCCACTTT CASSEARRGISPLHF . TRBV2 . TRBJ1-6
TGTGCCAGCAGCTTGGTGGGCTACGAGCAGTACTTC CASSLVGYEQYF . TRBV7-9 . TRBJ2-7
TGTGCCAGCAGTGTATTTTCGGACCGGGACAGGGTGTATGGCTACACCTTC CASSVFSDRDRVYGYTF . TRBV28 TRBD1 TRBJ1-2